The 18 T cell receptor beta chains below all came from one sample that was sequenced in a study of blood T cell repertoires in COVID-19. Using immunoSEQ multiplex PCR, the repertoire was profiled, and TCRdb retains in-frame clones only, with some absent. The table shows fewer than 130,000 clones, with less than 80% occurring only once. Sequences were obtained from peripheral blood. These TCRs come from a man in his 70s with active or convalescent COVID-19.

The chain joins TRBV30 to TRBJ1-2; 9 bases match TRBD1. Germline CDR1 is GTSNPN and CDR2 is SVGIG (reference sequence). This CDR3 has 16 amino acids. Trimming removed 5 bases from V and 5 bases from J; junction bases left unmatched: 15. CDR3 region: CAWGGFGQGPGYGYTF. The CDR3 DNA is TGTGCCTGGGGGGGATTCGGACAGGGGCCTGGGTATGGCTACACCTTC.

The rearrangement links TRBV3-1 (or the pseudogene TRBV3-2) to TRBJ2-3, with a weak D call TRBD2 (6 bases). Germline lookup yields CDR1 LGHDT and CDR2 YNNKEL (reference sequence). The CDR3 has 14 amino acids. V dropped 3 bases and J dropped 3 bases, with 10 bases sitting between them. The CDR3 loop reads CASSHWGRTDTQYF. The CDR3 nucleotides read TGTGCCAGCAGCCATTGGGGGAGGACAGATACGCAGTATTTT.

The chain employs TRBV28 and TRBJ2-2; 7 bases are shared with TRBD2. The CDR3 length is 15 residues. The germline V gene has CDR1 MDHEN and CDR2 SYDVKM. Losses at the gene ends were 3 bases for V and 0 bases for J; bases not matched to a gene: 1. The CDR3 here is CASSFGRANTGELFF. The CDR3 region has the DNA TGTGCCAGCAGTTTTGGGAGGGCGAACACCGGGGAGCTGTTTTTT. Variable domain in full (rest from reference TRBV28 and TRBJ2-2): DVKVTQSSRYLVKRTGEKVFLECVQDMDHENMFWYRQDPGLGLRLIYFSYDVKMKEKGDIPEGYSVSREKKERFSLILESASTNQTSMYLCASSFGRANTGELFFGEGSRLTVL.

The CDR3 spells CKSGGRDYGYTF. In DNA form, the CDR3 reads TGTAAATCGGGGGGACGGGACTATGGCTACACCTTC. V is TRBV30 and J is TRBJ1-2; possibly TRBD1 for D (5 bases). Germline CDR1 GTSNPN, CDR2 SVGIG (reference sequence). The CDR3 is made up of 12 amino acids.

The rearrangement uses TRBV7-9 and TRBJ1-2; D is undetermined. CDR1 is SEHNR and CDR2 is FQNEAQ in the germline V gene (reference sequence). V was shortened by 5 bases and J by 8 bases, with 15 bases between the two germline ends. The CDR3 length is 13 residues. The CDR3 reads CASSPNRVVGYTF. As DNA, the CDR3 is TGTGCCAGCAGCCCTAACCGCGTTGTAGGCTACACCTTC.

This clone was counted between two and nine times. The DNA of the CDR3 is TGCAGTGCTAGTAGGAGTTATGGCTACACCTTC. It is translated as CSASRSYGYTF. This rearrangement joins TRBV20-1 to TRBJ1-2; D gene unclear. With 3 bases removed from V and 5 bases from J, the gap between germline ends came to 7 bases. Germline V gene lookup returns CDR1 DFQATT and CDR2 SNEGSKA (reference sequence). CDR3 length equals 11 residues.

The J gene is TRBJ1-5, the V gene TRBV7-2; 9 bases are a match to TRBD1. Germline V gene sequence: CDR1 SGHTA, CDR2 FQGNSA. V was pared by 5 bases and J by 4 bases, with 9 bases of the junction left unmatched. The CDR3 totals 16 residues. Here the CDR3 DNA reads TGTGCCAGCAGCAGGTTTGGACAGGGGCTAAATCAGCCCCAGCATTTT. Encoded protein: CASSRFGQGLNQPQHF.

The rearrangement uses TRBV6-1 and TRBJ2-1; possibly TRBD2 for D (5 bases). Trimming shortened V by 5 bases and J by 7 bases, and 6 bases separated the two germline ends. CDR1 and CDR2 from the germline V gene are MNHNS and SASEGT. The CDR3 spans 11 residues. CDR3 amino acids: CASSPGNEQFF. The CDR3 DNA reads TGTGCCAGCAGTCCGGGGAATGAGCAGTTCTTC.

This clone was picked up one time. This rearrangement joins TRBV7-2 to TRBJ2-5; TRBD2 agrees at 10 bases. V shed 5 bases, J shed 4 bases, and the junction held 4 bases outside the gene matches. From germline, CDR1 is SGHTA and CDR2 FQGNSA. This CDR3 has 14 amino acids. CDR3 bases: TGTGCCAGCAGCCCAGGACTAGCGGCAGAGACCCAGTACTTC. Its protein is CASSPGLAAETQYF.

The J gene is TRBJ1-2, the V gene TRBV12-3 or TRBV12-4; D gene uncertain. The CDR3 totals 13 residues. Trimming pared 4 bases from V and 6 bases from J, leaving 12 bases between. In nucleotides, the CDR3 is TGTGCCAGCAGTTCCCCGGGTTCGAATGGCTACACCTTC. It encodes CASSSPGSNGYTF.

The chain joins TRBV19 to TRBJ1-6; D possibly corresponds to TRBD1 (6 bases). CDR1 and CDR2 (germline): LNHDA, SQIVND (reference sequence). V lost 5 bases and J lost 0, with 14 bases in between. The CDR3 contains 17 residues. The CDR3 DNA reads as TGTGCCAGTAGTCCCCGTTGGGACAACTCCTATAATTCACCCCTCCACTTT. Translated: CASSPRWDNSYNSPLHF.

V is TRBV28 and J is TRBJ1-1; TRBD1 aligns across 7 bases. CDR1 and CDR2 from the germline V gene are MDHEN and SYDVKM. The J segment lost 11 bases and the V segment lost 2 bases, leaving 8 bases of the junction unmatched. This CDR3 has 13 residues. Here the CDR3 reads CASSLGIQGLAFF. The CDR3 DNA follows: TGTGCCAGCAGTTTAGGGATACAGGGGCTCGCTTTCTTT.

V and J are TRBV28 and TRBJ2-2; the match to TRBD1 covers 8 bases. Germline V gene data show CDR1 as MDHEN and CDR2 as SYDVKM. V shed 5 bases and J 3 bases; nucleotides not matched to a gene: 11. The CDR3 contains 17 residues. The CDR3 sequence: CASSTRDRRTDTGELFF. The DNA for the CDR3 is TGTGCCAGCAGTACCCGGGACAGGAGAACCGACACCGGGGAGCTGTTTTTT.

The V call is TRBV5-6, the J call TRBJ1-4; weak D call: TRBD1 (6 bases). From germline, CDR1 is SGHDT and CDR2 YYEEEE. Trimming left V 4 bases short and J 0 bases short, with 10 bases between. This CDR3 has 15 amino acids. The CDR3 loop reads CASSDRTATNEKLFF. In nucleotides, the CDR3 is TGTGCCAGCAGCGACAGGACAGCAACTAATGAAAAACTGTTTTTT.

J is TRBJ1-5 and V is TRBV9; 8 bases agree with TRBD1. Germline CDR1 SGDLS, CDR2 YYNGEE. The CDR3 covers 15 residues. The junction had 10 bases not matched to a gene; V was cut back by 4 bases and J by 7 bases. CDR3 in DNA: TGTGCCAGCAGCCACGGGACAGGTGGGGAGCAGCCCCAGCATTTT. It translates to CASSHGTGGEQPQHF.

There are a few counts of this clone. V gene TRBV7-9 combines with J gene TRBJ2-5, with D uncertain. Trimming removed 4 bases at V and 5 bases at J, with 5 bases between. Germline CDR1 reads SEHNR; CDR2 reads FQNEAQ (reference sequence). This CDR3 has 11 residues. This chain's CDR3 is CASSSRETQYF. CDR3 DNA: TGTGCCAGCAGCTCCCGGGAGACCCAGTACTTC. The entire variable domain, with the rest obtained from reference TRBV7-9 and TRBJ2-5, is as follows: DTGVSQNPRHKITKRGQNVTFRCDPISEHNRLYWYRQTLGQGPEFLTYFQNEAQLEKSRLLSDRFSAERPKGSFSTLEIQRTEQGDSAMYLCASSSRETQYFGPGTRLLVL.

This clone appeared a single time. This chain joins TRBV5-1 and TRBJ1-5, with D tentatively TRBD1 (6 bases). The CDR3 contains 13 residues. Germline V gene lookup returns CDR1 SGHRS and CDR2 YFSETQ. V was trimmed by 4 bases and J by 7 bases, leaving 12 bases between them. This CDR3 is CASSQGPDQPQHF. Here the CDR3 DNA reads TGCGCCAGCAGCCAGGGGCCCGACCAGCCCCAGCATTTT.

This CDR3 reads CASSSSGVRGTETQYF. Written as DNA, the CDR3 is TGTGCCAGCAGCTCTTCTGGAGTCAGGGGAACGGAGACCCAGTACTTC. The chain joins TRBV7-2 to TRBJ2-5, with a tentative D call TRBD1 (6 bases). CDR1 and CDR2 (germline): SGHTA, FQGNSA. The CDR3 length is 16 residues. Trimming left V 4 bases short and J 5 bases short, with 20 bases between.